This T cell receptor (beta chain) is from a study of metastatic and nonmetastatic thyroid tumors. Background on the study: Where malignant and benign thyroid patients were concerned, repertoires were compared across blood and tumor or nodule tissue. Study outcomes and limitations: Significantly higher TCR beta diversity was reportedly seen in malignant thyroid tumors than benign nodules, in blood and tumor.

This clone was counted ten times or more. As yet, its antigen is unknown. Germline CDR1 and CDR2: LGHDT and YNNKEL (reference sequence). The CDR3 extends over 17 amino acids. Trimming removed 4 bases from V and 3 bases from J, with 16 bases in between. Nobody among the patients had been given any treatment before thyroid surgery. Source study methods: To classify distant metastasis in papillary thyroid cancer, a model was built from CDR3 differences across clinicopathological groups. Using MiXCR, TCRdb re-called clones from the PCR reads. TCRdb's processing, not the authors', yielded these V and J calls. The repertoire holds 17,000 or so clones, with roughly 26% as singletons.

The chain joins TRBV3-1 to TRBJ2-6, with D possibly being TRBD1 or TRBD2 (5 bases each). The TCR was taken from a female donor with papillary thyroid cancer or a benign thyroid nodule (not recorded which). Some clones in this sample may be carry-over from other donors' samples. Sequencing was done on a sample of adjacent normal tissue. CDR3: CASSPQTRGDGANVLTF. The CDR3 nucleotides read TGTGCCAGCAGCCCCCAAACTCGGGGCGATGGGGCCAACGTCCTGACTTTC. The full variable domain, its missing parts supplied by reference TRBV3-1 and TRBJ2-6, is DTAVSQTPKYLVTQMGNDKSIKCEQNLGHDTMYWYKQDSKKFLKIMFSYNNKELIINETVPNRFSPKSPDKAHLNLHINSLELGDSAVYFCASSPQTRGDGANVLTFGAGSRLTVL.